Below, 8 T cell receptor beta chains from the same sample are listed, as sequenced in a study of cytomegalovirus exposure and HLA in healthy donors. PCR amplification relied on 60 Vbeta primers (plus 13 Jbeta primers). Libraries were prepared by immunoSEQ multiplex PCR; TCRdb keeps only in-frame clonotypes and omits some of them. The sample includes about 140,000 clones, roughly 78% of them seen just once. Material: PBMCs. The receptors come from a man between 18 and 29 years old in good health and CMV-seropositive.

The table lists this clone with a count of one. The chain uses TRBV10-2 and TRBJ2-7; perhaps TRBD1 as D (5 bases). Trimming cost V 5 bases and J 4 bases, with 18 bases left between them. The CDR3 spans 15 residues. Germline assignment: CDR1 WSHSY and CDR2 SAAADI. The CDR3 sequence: CASSTRQSKVYEQYF. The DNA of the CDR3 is TGCGCCAGCAGTACTCGACAGAGTAAGGTTTACGAGCAGTACTTC.

CDR3 bases: TGCGCCAGCAGCTTGGGGACAGGGACCGGGGAGCTGTTTTTT. Residues: CASSLGTGTGELFF. This chain joins TRBV5-1 and TRBJ2-2; 8 nucleotides align to TRBD1. The CDR3 totals 14 residues. Germline loops: CDR1 SGHRS, CDR2 YFSETQ. The V and J ends lost 0 bases and 5 bases, in that order; junction bases with no gene match: 0.

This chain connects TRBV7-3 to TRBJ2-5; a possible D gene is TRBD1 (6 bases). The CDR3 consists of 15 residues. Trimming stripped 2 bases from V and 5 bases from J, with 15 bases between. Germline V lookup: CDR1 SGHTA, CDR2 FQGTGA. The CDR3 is CASSLSQGPWETQYF. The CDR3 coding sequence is TGTGCCAGCAGCTTATCACAGGGCCCTTGGGAGACCCAGTACTTC. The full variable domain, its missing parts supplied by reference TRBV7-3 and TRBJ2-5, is GAGVSQTPSNKVTEKGKYVELRCDPISGHTALYWYRQSLGQGPEFLIYFQGTGAADDSGLPNDRFFAVRPEGSVSTLKIQRTERGDSAVYLCASSLSQGPWETQYFGPGTRLLVL.

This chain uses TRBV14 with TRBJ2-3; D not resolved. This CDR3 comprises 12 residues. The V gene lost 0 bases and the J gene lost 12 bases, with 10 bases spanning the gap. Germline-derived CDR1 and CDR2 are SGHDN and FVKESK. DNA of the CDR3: TGTGCCAGCAGCCAAGATCGTGGCCCCCAGTATTTT. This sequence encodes CASSQDRGPQYF.

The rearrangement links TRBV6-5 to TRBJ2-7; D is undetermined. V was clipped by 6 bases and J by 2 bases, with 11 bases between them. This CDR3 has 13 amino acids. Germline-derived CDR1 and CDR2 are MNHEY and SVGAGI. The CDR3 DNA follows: TGTGCCAGCAGCTTCAATCCGGCCTACGAGCAGTACTTC. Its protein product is CASSFNPAYEQYF.

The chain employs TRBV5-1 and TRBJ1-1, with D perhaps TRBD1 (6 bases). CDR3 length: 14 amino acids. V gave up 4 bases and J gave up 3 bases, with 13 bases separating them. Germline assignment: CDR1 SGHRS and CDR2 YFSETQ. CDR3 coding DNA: TGCGCCAGCAGCGTACAGGGTGGGGACACTGAAGCTTTCTTT. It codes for CASSVQGGDTEAFF.

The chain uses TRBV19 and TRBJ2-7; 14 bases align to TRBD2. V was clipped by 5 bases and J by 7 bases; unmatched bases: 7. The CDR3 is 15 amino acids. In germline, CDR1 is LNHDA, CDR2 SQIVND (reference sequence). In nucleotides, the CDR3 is TGTGCCAGTAGTGCGGGACTAGCGGGAGTGGGGGAGCAGTACTTC. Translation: CASSAGLAGVGEQYF.

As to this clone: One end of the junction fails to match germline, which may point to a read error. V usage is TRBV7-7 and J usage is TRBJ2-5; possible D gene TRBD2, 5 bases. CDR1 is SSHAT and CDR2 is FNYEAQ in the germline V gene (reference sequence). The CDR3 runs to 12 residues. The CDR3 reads CASSSLGETQYF. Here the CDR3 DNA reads TGTGCTAGCAGCTCACTAGGGGAGACCCAGTACTTC. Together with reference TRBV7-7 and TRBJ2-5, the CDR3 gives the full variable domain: GAGVSQSPRYKVTKRGQDVTLRCDPISSHATLYWYQQALGQGPEFLTYFNYEAQPDKSGLPSDRFSAERPEGSISTLTIQRTEQRDSAMYRCASSSLGETQYFGPGTRLLVL.